The 27 T cell receptor beta chains in this list originate from one sample, sequenced in a study of cytomegalovirus exposure and HLA in healthy donors. PCR employed 60 Vbeta and 13 Jbeta primers. TCRdb's table, derived via immunoSEQ multiplex PCR, lists solely in-frame clones and lacks some. The sample holds around 200,000 clones, approximately 86% seen once. Sequenced: PBMCs. These receptors all stem from a woman aged 25 to 45 in good health and CMV-seronegative.

The J gene is TRBJ1-2, the V gene TRBV19; 7 bases fit TRBD1. Germline CDR1 reads LNHDA; CDR2 reads SQIVND (reference sequence). The CDR3 length is 13 residues. The trim removed 5 bases at V and 2 bases at J, leaving 2 bases unmatched. The CDR3 is CASSQDRNYGYTF. DNA for the CDR3: TGTGCCAGTAGTCAGGACAGGAACTATGGCTACACCTTC.

The chain carries TRBV29-1 and TRBJ2-1; 8 bases map to TRBD2. This CDR3 contains 16 residues. The V gene end was trimmed by 4 bases and the J gene end by 0 bases; junction bases not matched to a gene: 8. Germline V CDR1 and CDR2: SQVTM, ANQGSEA. CDR3 protein: CSVGLAGGASYNEQFF. The CDR3 coding sequence is TGCAGCGTTGGCCTCGCCGGGGGGGCCTCCTACAATGAGCAGTTCTTC.

The chain couples TRBV2 to TRBJ2-1, with D tentatively TRBD2 (5 bases). This CDR3 contains 11 residues. V lost 10 bases and J lost 4, with 8 bases in between. The V gene's germline CDR1 is SNHLY and CDR2 FYNNEI. CDR3 sequence reads: CANRGYNEQFF. CDR3 sequence (DNA): TGTGCCAACCGGGGATACAATGAGCAGTTCTTC.

The CDR3 nucleotides read TGCGCCAGCAGCTTTATGACTAGCGGGAGCAATGAGCAGTTCTTC. Amino acids: CASSFMTSGSNEQFF. V usage is TRBV5-1 and J usage is TRBJ2-1, with 12 bases aligning to TRBD2. The germline gives CDR1 SGHRS, CDR2 YFSETQ. This CDR3 spans 15 amino acids. Unmatched junction bases numbered 3, after V lost 2 bases and J lost 6 bases.

The chain links TRBV11-1 to TRBJ2-1, with TRBD1 as a possible D gene (6 bases). With 5 bases removed from V and 3 bases from J, the gap between germline ends came to 20 bases. Germline V lookup: CDR1 SGHAT, CDR2 FQDESV (reference sequence). CDR3 length: 17 residues. The CDR3 sequence is CASSPTSGTNFYNEQFF. Written as DNA, the CDR3 is TGTGCCAGCAGCCCCACCTCTGGGACAAACTTCTACAATGAGCAGTTCTTC.

The chain uses TRBV5-6 and TRBJ2-5; 10 bases are a match to TRBD1. This CDR3 contains 15 residues. The germline V gene has CDR1 SGHDT and CDR2 YYEEEE. Trimming took 4 bases from V and 6 from J; bases not matched to a gene: 9. CDR3: CASSPDPTGGQTQYF. CDR3 nucleotide sequence: TGTGCCAGCAGCCCAGACCCGACAGGGGGCCAGACCCAGTACTTC. The whole variable domain, filled in from reference TRBV5-6 and TRBJ2-5, reads DAGVTQSPTHLIKTRGQQVTLRCSPKSGHDTVSWYQQALGQGPQFIFQYYEEEERQRGNFPDRFSGHQFPNYSSELNVNALLLGDSALYLCASSPDPTGGQTQYFGPGTRLLVL.

V is TRBV19 and J is TRBJ2-7, with TRBD1 matching 7 bases. Germline values: CDR1 LNHDA, CDR2 SQIVND (reference sequence). This CDR3 has 12 residues. Trimming at V came to 5 bases and at J to 10 bases, leaving 8 bases not matched to a gene. As DNA, the CDR3 is TGTGCCAGTAGTTTCCGACAGGGTGACCAGTACTTC. Translated: CASSFRQGDQYF.

The rearrangement links TRBV15 to TRBJ2-3, with 11 bases aligning to TRBD1. The CDR3 is made up of 18 amino acids. The V segment lost 2 bases and the J segment 4 bases; nucleotides outside the gene matches: 11. Per germline, CDR1 LNHNV and CDR2 YYDKDF (reference sequence). The CDR3 spells CATSRLRGQGALADTQYF. CDR3 coding DNA: TGTGCCACCAGCAGATTACGAGGACAGGGGGCCCTCGCAGATACGCAGTATTTT.

The J gene is TRBJ2-7, the V gene TRBV6-5; 12 bases agree with TRBD2. The V gene's germline CDR1 is MNHEY and CDR2 SVGAGI. The CDR3 totals 14 residues. Trimming at V came to 5 bases and at J to 4 bases, leaving 3 bases not matched to a gene. In nucleotides, the CDR3 is TGTGCCAGCAGTAAAACTAGCGGGAGGTACGAGCAGTACTTC. It specifies CASSKTSGRYEQYF.

The rearrangement links TRBV7-8 to TRBJ2-1; 8 nucleotides line up with TRBD2. Germline lookup yields CDR1 SGHVS and CDR2 FQNEAQ. The CDR3 spans 17 residues. V lost 3 bases to trimming and J lost 8 bases; unmatched junction nucleotides: 15. CDR3 sequence (DNA): TGTGCCAGCAGCTTTTCCTATAGCGGGACCGGAGGTGATGAGCAGTTCTTC. It specifies CASSFSYSGTGGDEQFF.

Comment on this clone: A read error may account for a junction end that differs from germline. The chain employs TRBV7-7 and TRBJ2-7; 11 nucleotides agree with TRBD1. Germline loops: CDR1 SSHAT, CDR2 FNYEAQ (reference sequence). There are 14 residues in the CDR3. CDR3 in DNA: TGTGCTAGCAGCTTCGGACAGGGGGCGGGAGAGCAGTACTTC. Translating it yields CASSFGQGAGEQYF.

The V call is TRBV29-1, the J call TRBJ2-2, with D perhaps TRBD2 (7 bases). Per the germline V gene, CDR1 is SQVTM and CDR2 is ANQGSEA. The V gene lost 7 bases and the J gene lost 5 bases, with 17 bases spanning the gap. This CDR3 is built from 14 residues. Here the CDR3 DNA reads TGCAGCGCCGAGGCGGGGGCGGGTACCGGGGAGCTGTTTTTT. Residues: CSAEAGAGTGELFF.

The J gene is TRBJ2-7, the V gene TRBV28; TRBD2 might be the D (6 bases). The CDR3 has 15 residues. Looked up from germline, CDR1 is MDHEN and CDR2 is SYDVKM. Trimming shortened V by 6 bases and J by 2 bases, and 17 bases separated the two germline ends. The DNA of the CDR3 is TGTGCCAGCAGCACCACCGGGACTGGGGCCTACGAGCAGTACTTC. Its protein is CASSTTGTGAYEQYF.

This clone was picked up a small number of times. The J gene is TRBJ2-4, the V gene TRBV18; 7 bases align to TRBD1. Germline lookup yields CDR1 KGHSH and CDR2 LQKENI. J lost 1 base, V lost 6 bases, and 9 bases had no gene match. The CDR3 loop spans 16 amino acids. The CDR3 DNA is TGTGCCAGCTCGACCGACAGGGTAGGGGCCAAAAACATTCAGTACTTC. Translation gives CASSTDRVGAKNIQYF.

V gene TRBV5-1 combines with J gene TRBJ2-5; 9 positions match TRBD1. CDR1 is SGHRS, CDR2 YFSETQ, per germline. Trimming removed 5 bases from V and 0 bases from J; junction bases left unmatched: 11. This CDR3 has 17 residues. The CDR3 region has the DNA TGCGCCAGCAGTCGCAGCCCCGGGACAGGGTACCAAGAGACCCAGTACTTC. Translating gives CASSRSPGTGYQETQYF.

The chain combines TRBV5-1 with TRBJ2-7, with 8 bases lining up with TRBD1. Per germline, CDR1 SGHRS and CDR2 YFSETQ. The CDR3 length is 18 residues. V dropped 2 bases and J dropped 3; count of bases not matched to a gene: 16. In DNA form, the CDR3 reads TGCGCCAGCAGCTTACAAGCCGGGACAGGATTCCCTCTCTACGAGCAGTACTTC. Translated, it gives CASSLQAGTGFPLYEQYF.

J is TRBJ2-7 and V is TRBV6-1; 7 bases are shared with TRBD1. CDR1 and CDR2 (germline): MNHNS, SASEGT. The CDR3 extends over 13 amino acids. The V segment lost 6 bases and the J segment 4 bases; nucleotides outside the gene matches: 6. CDR3 bases: TGTGCCAGCAGCCGGGACAGCCTATACGAGCAGTACTTC. Amino acid sequence: CASSRDSLYEQYF.

This clone has only a few counts. The chain uses TRBV28 and TRBJ1-6, with a possible D match to TRBD1 (5 bases). From germline, CDR1 is MDHEN and CDR2 SYDVKM. CDR3 size: 14 residues. V lost 5 bases to trimming and J lost 6 bases, with 11 bases between them. The CDR3 here is CASSAGQGNSPLHF. The CDR3 region has the DNA TGTGCCAGCAGTGCCGGCCAGGGTAATTCACCCCTCCACTTT.

The chain has TRBV5-1 and TRBJ2-5, with D hard to call. CDR3 length: 13 amino acids. Per germline, CDR1 SGHRS and CDR2 YFSETQ. Trimming shortened V by 2 bases and J by 7 bases, and 12 bases separated the two germline ends. This CDR3 is CASSFEVEGTQYF. CDR3 sequence (DNA): TGCGCCAGCAGCTTCGAGGTCGAAGGGACCCAGTACTTC.

V gene TRBV7-3 combines with J gene TRBJ1-3; the match to TRBD1 covers 9 bases. This CDR3 has 16 residues. The trim removed 4 bases at V and 3 bases at J, leaving 7 bases unmatched. Germline loops: CDR1 SGHTA, CDR2 FQGTGA. The CDR3 region is CASSWLGQGIGNTIYF. The CDR3 DNA reads TGTGCCAGCAGCTGGCTGGGACAGGGAATTGGAAACACCATATATTTT.

The rearrangement joins TRBV28 to TRBJ2-7, with D perhaps TRBD1 (6 bases). V lost 5 bases and J 5 bases, leaving 16 bases between the germline ends. The length of the CDR3 is 14 residues. Looked up from germline, CDR1 is MDHEN and CDR2 is SYDVKM. The CDR3 coding sequence is TGTGCCAGCAGTCCTCTGGACAGACGGAACGAGCAGTACTTC. It yields the protein CASSPLDRRNEQYF.

The genes are TRBV5-6 and TRBJ1-2, with 9 positions matching TRBD1. Germline V CDR1 and CDR2: SGHDT, YYEEEE. The J segment lost 7 bases and the V segment lost 2 bases, leaving 9 bases of the junction unmatched. This CDR3 is built from 15 residues. The CDR3 spells CASSFINGQGSGYTF. The CDR3 coding sequence is TGTGCCAGCAGCTTTATAAACGGACAGGGGAGTGGCTACACCTTC.

The chain recombines TRBV28 with TRBJ1-2; no clear D gene. Germline CDR1 MDHEN, CDR2 SYDVKM. This CDR3 is built from 14 residues. Deletions cut 5 bases from V and 2 bases from J, with 12 bases between. The CDR3 DNA reads TGTGCCAGCAGTCCGCACGGGGTCAACTATGGCTACACCTTC. Protein sequence: CASSPHGVNYGYTF.

This clone came up a few times. The chain is built from TRBV29-1 and TRBJ2-5; 9 bases line up with TRBD1. CDR1 and CDR2 (germline): SQVTM, ANQGSEA. J was trimmed by 3 bases and V by 4 bases; bases with no gene match: 6. The CDR3 is 14 amino acids. In DNA form, the CDR3 reads TGCAGCGTTGTGGGACAGGGAAGAAAAGAGACCCAGTACTTC. It yields the protein CSVVGQGRKETQYF.

The chain links TRBV19 to TRBJ2-1; 11 nucleotides align to TRBD2. Per germline, CDR1 LNHDA and CDR2 SQIVND (reference sequence). The CDR3 totals 15 residues. Trimming at V came to 4 bases and at J to 6 bases, leaving 5 bases not matched to a gene. For the CDR3, the DNA is TGTGCCAGTAGTAGTAGCGGGAGGGAAGGCAATGAGCAGTTCTTC. Protein product: CASSSSGREGNEQFF.

This clone was seen a single time. The CDR3 here is CASSSPTGGVEKLFF. The CDR3 DNA is TGTGCCAGCAGTTCCCCGACAGGGGGTGTTGAAAAACTGTTTTTT. The rearrangement uses TRBV28 and TRBJ1-4, with 9 bases aligning to TRBD1. This CDR3 contains 15 residues. V lost 4 bases, J lost 7 bases, and 7 bases stayed unmatched. The germline V gene has CDR1 MDHEN and CDR2 SYDVKM. The full variable domain, rest sourced from reference TRBV28 and TRBJ1-4, is DVKVTQSSRYLVKRTGEKVFLECVQDMDHENMFWYRQDPGLGLRLIYFSYDVKMKEKGDIPEGYSVSREKKERFSLILESASTNQTSMYLCASSSPTGGVEKLFFGSGTQLSVL.

The chain uses TRBV9 and TRBJ2-3, with D tentatively TRBD2 (6 bases). Germline V gene lookup returns CDR1 SGDLS and CDR2 YYNGEE. The CDR3 extends over 14 amino acids. The V end was cut by 0 bases, the J end by 2 bases, with 7 bases between. The CDR3 is CASSVGDFTDTQYF. DNA for the CDR3: TGTGCCAGCAGCGTAGGGGACTTCACAGATACGCAGTATTTT. The variable domain in full, with the rest retrieved from reference TRBV9 and TRBJ2-3, is DSGVTQTPKHLITATGQRVTLRCSPRSGDLSVYWYQQSLDQGLQFLIQYYNGEERAKGNILERFSAQQFPDLHSELNLSSLELGDSALYFCASSVGDFTDTQYFGPGTRLTVL.